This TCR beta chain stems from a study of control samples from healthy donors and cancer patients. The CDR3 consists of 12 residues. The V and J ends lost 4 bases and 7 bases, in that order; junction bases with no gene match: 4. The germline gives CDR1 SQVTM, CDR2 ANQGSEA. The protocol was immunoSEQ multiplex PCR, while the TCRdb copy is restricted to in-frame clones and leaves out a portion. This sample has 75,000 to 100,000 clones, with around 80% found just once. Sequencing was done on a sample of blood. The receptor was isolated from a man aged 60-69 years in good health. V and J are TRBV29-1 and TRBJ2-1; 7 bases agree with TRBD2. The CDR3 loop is CSVGEGRNEQFF. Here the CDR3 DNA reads TGCAGCGTTGGGGAGGGGCGGAATGAGCAGTTCTTC.